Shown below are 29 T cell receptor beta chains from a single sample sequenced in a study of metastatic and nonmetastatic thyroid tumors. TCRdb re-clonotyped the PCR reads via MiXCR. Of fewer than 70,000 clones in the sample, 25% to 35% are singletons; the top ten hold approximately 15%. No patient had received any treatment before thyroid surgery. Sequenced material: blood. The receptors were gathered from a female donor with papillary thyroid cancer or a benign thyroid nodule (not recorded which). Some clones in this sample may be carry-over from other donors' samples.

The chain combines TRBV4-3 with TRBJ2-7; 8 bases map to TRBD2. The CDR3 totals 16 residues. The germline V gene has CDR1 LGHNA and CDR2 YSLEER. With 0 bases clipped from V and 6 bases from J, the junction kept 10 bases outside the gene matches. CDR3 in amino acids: CASSQDQIAGSREQYF. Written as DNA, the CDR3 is TGCGCCAGCAGCCAAGATCAGATAGCGGGAAGCCGCGAGCAGTACTTC.

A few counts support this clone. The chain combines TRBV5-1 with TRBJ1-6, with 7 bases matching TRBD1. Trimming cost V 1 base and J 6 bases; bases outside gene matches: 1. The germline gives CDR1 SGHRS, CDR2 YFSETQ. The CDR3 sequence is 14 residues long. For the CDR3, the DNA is TGCGCCAGCAGCTTGCACAGGGGTAATTCACCCCTCCACTTT. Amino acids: CASSLHRGNSPLHF.

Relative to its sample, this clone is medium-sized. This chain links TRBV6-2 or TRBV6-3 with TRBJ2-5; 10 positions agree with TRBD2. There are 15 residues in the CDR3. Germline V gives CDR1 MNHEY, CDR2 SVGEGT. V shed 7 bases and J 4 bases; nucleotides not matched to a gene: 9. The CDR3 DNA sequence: TGTGCCAGCAAGAACCCAGCGGGAGGGGTAGAGACCCAGTACTTC. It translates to CASKNPAGGVETQYF.

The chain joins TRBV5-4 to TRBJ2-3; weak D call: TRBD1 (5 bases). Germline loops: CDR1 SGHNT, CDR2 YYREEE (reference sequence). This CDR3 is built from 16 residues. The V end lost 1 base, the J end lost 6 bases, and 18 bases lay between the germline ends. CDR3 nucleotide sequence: TGTGCCAGCAGCTTGAGGATGTGGGGCGCGTTGGATACGCAGTATTTT. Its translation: CASSLRMWGALDTQYF.

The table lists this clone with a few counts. The CDR3 region has the DNA TGTGCCAGCAGTCTTCCCACGGACGGACGAACCGGGGAGCTGTTTTTT. Its translation is CASSLPTDGRTGELFF. This sequence joins TRBV28 and TRBJ2-2; no clear D gene. V gave up 5 bases and J gave up 5 bases, with 18 bases separating them. CDR1 is MDHEN, CDR2 SYDVKM, per germline. The CDR3 length is 16 residues.

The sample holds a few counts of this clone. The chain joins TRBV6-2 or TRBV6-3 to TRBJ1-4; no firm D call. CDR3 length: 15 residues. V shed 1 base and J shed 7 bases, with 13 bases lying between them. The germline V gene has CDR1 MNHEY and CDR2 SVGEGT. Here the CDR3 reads CASSYLGTPGEKLFF. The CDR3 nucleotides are TGTGCCAGCAGTTACTTGGGTACGCCGGGTGAAAAACTGTTTTTT.

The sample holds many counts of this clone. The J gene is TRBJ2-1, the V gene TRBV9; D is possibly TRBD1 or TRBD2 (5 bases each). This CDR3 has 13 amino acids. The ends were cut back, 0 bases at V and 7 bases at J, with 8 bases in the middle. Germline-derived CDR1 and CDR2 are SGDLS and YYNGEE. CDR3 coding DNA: TGTGCCAGCAGCGTAGCTGGGACGAATGAGCAGTTCTTC. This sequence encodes CASSVAGTNEQFF.

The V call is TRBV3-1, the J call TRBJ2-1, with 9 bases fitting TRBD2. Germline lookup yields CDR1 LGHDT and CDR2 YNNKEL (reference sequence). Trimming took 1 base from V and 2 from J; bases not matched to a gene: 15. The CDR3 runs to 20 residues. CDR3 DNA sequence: TGTGCCAGCAGCCAAGTAAACTGGCGGGGGGGCTCAGGTGCCTACAATGAGCAGTTCTTC. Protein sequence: CASSQVNWRGGSGAYNEQFF.

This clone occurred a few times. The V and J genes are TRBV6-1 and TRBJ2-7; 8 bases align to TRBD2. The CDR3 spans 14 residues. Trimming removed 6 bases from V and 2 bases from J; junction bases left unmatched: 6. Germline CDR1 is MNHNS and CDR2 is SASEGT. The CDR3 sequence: CASRVAGLTYEQYF. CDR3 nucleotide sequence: TGTGCCAGCAGAGTAGCGGGACTGACCTACGAGCAGTACTTC.

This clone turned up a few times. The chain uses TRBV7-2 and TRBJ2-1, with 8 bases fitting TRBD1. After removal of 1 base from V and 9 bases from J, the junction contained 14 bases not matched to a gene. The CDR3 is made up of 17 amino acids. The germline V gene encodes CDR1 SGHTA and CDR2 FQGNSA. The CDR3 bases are TGTGCCAGCAGCTTAGGGCAGCCAGGGGGCGCAGAGGGTGAGCAGTTCTTC. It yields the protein CASSLGQPGGAEGEQFF.

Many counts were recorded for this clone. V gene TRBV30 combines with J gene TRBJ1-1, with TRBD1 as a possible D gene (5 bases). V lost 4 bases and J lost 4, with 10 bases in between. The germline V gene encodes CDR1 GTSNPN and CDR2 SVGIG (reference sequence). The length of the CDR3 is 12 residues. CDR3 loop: CAWTGVGTEAFF. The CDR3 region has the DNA TGTGCCTGGACGGGGGTGGGCACTGAAGCTTTCTTT.

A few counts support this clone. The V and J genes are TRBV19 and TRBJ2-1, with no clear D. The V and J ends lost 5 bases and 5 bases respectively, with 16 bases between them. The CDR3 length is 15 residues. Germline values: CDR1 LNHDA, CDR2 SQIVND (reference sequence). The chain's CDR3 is CASSATVGFDNEQFF. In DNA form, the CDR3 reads TGTGCCAGTAGTGCAACAGTCGGGTTCGACAATGAGCAGTTCTTC. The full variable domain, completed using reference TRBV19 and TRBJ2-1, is DGGITQSPKYLFRKEGQNVTLSCEQNLNHDAMYWYRQDPGQGLRLIYYSQIVNDFQKGDIAEGYSVSREKKESFPLTVTSAQKNPTAFYLCASSATVGFDNEQFFGPGTRLTVL.

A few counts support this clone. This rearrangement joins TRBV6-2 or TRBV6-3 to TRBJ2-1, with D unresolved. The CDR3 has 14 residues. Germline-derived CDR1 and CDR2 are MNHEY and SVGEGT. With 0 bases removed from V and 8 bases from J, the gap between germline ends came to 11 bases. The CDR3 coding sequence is TGTGCCAGCAGTTACTCGGCTGAAGGACATGAGCAGTTCTTC. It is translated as CASSYSAEGHEQFF.

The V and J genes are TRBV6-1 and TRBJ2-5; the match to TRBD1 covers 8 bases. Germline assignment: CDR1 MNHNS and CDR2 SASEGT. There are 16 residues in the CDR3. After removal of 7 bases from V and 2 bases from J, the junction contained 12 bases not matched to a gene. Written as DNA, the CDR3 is TGTGCCAGCAAAACCGGGACAGGCCATCTACAAGAGACCCAGTACTTC. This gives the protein CASKTGTGHLQETQYF.

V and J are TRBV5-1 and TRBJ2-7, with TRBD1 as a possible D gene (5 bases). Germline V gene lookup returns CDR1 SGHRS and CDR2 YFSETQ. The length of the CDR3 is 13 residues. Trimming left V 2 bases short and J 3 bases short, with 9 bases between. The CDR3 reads CASSLDRNYEQYF. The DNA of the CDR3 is TGCGCCAGCAGCTTAGACAGAAACTACGAGCAGTACTTC.

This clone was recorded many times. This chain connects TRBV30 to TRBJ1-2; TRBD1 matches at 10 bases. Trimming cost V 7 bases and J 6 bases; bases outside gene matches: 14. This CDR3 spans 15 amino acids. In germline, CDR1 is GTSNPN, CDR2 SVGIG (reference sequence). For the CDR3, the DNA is TGTGCCTCGTCCGGGACAGGGGCCTTAAGGGATGGCTACACCTTC. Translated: CASSGTGALRDGYTF. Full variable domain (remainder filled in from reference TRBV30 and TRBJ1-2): SQTIHQWPATLVQPVGSPLSLECTVEGTSNPNLYWYRQAAGRGLQLLFYSVGIGQISSEVPQNLSASRPQDRQFILSSKKLLLSDSGFYLCASSGTGALRDGYTFGSGTRLTVV.

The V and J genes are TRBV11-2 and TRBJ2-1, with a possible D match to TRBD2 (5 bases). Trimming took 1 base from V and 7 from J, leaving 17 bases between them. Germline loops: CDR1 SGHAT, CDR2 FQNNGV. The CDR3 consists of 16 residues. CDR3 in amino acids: CASSLVRVWSLNEQFF. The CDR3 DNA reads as TGTGCCAGCAGCTTAGTGAGGGTGTGGTCCCTGAATGAGCAGTTCTTC. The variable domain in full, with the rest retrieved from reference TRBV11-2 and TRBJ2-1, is EAGVAQSPRYKIIEKRQSVAFWCNPISGHATLYWYQQILGQGPKLLIQFQNNGVVDDSQLPKDRFSAERLKGVDSTLKIQPAKLEDSAVYLCASSLVRVWSLNEQFFGPGTRLTVL.

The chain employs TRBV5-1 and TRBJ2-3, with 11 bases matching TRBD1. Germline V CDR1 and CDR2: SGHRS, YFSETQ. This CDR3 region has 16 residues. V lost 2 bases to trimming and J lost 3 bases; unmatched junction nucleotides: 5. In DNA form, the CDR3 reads TGCGCCAGCAGCTTAAGGACAGGGGGCCTTACAGATACGCAGTATTTT. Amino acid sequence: CASSLRTGGLTDTQYF.

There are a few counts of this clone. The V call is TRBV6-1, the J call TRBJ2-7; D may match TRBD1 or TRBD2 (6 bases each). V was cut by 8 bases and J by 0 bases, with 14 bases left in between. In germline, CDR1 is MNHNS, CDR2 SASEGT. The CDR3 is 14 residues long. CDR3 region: CASRRGASSYEQYF. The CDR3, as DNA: TGTGCCAGCCGAAGGGGGGCAAGCTCCTACGAGCAGTACTTC.

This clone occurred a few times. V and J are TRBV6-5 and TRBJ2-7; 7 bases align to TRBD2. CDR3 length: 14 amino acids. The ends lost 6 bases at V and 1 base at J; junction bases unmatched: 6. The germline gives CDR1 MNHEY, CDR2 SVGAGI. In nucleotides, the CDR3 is TGTGCCAGCAGCTTACTAGCGCCGTCCTACGAGCAGTACTTC. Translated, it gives CASSLLAPSYEQYF.

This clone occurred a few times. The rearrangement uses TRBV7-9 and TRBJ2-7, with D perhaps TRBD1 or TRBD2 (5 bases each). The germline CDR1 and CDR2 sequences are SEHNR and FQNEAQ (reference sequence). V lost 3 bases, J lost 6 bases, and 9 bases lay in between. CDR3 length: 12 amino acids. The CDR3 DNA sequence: TGTGCCAGCAGCTTGGCAGGGAGCGAGCAGTACTTC. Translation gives CASSLAGSEQYF.

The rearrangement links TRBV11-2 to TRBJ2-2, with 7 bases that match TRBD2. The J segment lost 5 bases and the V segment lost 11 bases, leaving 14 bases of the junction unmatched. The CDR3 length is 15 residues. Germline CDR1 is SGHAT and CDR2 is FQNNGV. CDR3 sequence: CASQGPTGGTGELFF. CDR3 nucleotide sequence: TGTGCCTCGCAAGGGCCTACCGGGGGGACCGGGGAGCTGTTTTTT.

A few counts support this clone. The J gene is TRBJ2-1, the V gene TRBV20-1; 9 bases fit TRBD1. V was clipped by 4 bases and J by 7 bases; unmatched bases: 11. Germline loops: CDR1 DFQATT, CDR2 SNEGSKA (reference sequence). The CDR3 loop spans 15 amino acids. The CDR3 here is CSAKQLTGGRNEQFF. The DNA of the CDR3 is TGCAGTGCTAAACAATTGACAGGGGGAAGGAATGAGCAGTTCTTC.

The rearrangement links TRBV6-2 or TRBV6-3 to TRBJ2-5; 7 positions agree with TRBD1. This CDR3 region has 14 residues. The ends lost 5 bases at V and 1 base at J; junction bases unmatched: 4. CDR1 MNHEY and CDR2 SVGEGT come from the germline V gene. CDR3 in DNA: TGTGCCAGCAGTGGAACAGGGGCCCAAGAGACCCAGTACTTC. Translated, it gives CASSGTGAQETQYF.

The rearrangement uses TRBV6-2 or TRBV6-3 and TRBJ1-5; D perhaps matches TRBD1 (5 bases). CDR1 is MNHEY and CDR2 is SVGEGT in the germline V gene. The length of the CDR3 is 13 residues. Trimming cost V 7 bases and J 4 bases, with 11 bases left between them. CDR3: CASMGQKNQPQHF. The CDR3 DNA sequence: TGTGCCAGCATGGGGCAGAAAAATCAGCCCCAGCATTTT.

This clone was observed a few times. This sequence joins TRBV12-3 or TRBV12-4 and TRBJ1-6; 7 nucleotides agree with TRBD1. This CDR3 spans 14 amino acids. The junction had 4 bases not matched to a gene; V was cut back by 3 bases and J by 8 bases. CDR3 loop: CASSFRQGDSPLHF. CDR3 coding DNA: TGTGCCAGCAGTTTCCGCCAGGGGGATTCACCCCTCCACTTT.

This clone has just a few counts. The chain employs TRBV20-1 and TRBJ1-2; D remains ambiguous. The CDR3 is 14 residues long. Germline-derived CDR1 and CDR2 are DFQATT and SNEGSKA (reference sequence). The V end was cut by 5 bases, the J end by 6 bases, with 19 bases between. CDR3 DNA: TGCAGTGCTCCTGCTCTGGACCGCGAAGATGGCTACACCTTC. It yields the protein CSAPALDREDGYTF.

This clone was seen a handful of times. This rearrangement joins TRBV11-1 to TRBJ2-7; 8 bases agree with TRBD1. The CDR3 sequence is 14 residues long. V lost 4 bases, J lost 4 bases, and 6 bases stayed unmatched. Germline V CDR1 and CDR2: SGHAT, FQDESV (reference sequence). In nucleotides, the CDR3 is TGTGCCAGCAGCTGGGACAGGTGGGGGTACGAGCAGTACTTC. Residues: CASSWDRWGYEQYF.

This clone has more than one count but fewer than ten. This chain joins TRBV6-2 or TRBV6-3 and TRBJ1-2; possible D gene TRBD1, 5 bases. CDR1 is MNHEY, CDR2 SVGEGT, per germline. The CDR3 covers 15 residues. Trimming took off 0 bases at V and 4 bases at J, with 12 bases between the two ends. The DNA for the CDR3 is TGTGCCAGCAGTTACTCGACAGAAGTGGGCTATGGCTACACCTTC. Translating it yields CASSYSTEVGYGYTF.